This T cell receptor beta chain stems from a study of vaccination and CD4 T cells after COVID-19. Overall study context: The convalescent population consisted of six males and four females, two of whom were of Hispanic ethnicity. The stimulus for the cells was overlapping spike peptides derived from SARS-CoV-2, HCoV-NL63, HCoV-OC43 and HCoV-229E.

CDR1 and CDR2 (germline): DFQATT, SNEGSKA (reference sequence). The CDR3 extends over 13 amino acids. After removal of 7 bases from V and 1 base from J, the junction contained 3 bases not matched to a gene. The sample's treatment: approximately nine-day PBMC culture with coronavirus spike peptide pools or control peptides (ViraFEST assay). Spanning March to December 2020, the positive PCR dates came before US Alpha, Beta and Delta variants. On this clonotype itself: The antigen remains unidentified.

The study sequenced cultured CD4+ T cell DNA using the Oncomine TCR Beta short-read assay. Genomic DNA was isolated from CD4+ T cells that had been cultured. TCRdb re-called the PCR reads with MiXCR, one entry per CDR3 protein. Of around 17,000 distinct CDR3 sequences in the sample, approximately 50% are singletons; the top ten hold 6.5% to 9%. The clonotype comes from a human donor who had recovered from COVID-19. Sequencing used CD4+ T cells from blood, cultured in vitro. The chain joins TRBV20-1 to TRBJ2-1, with 8 bases identical to TRBD2. CDR3 in DNA: TGCAGTGTAAGCGGGAGTTCCTACAATGAGCAGTTCTTC. This sequence encodes CSVSGSSYNEQFF.